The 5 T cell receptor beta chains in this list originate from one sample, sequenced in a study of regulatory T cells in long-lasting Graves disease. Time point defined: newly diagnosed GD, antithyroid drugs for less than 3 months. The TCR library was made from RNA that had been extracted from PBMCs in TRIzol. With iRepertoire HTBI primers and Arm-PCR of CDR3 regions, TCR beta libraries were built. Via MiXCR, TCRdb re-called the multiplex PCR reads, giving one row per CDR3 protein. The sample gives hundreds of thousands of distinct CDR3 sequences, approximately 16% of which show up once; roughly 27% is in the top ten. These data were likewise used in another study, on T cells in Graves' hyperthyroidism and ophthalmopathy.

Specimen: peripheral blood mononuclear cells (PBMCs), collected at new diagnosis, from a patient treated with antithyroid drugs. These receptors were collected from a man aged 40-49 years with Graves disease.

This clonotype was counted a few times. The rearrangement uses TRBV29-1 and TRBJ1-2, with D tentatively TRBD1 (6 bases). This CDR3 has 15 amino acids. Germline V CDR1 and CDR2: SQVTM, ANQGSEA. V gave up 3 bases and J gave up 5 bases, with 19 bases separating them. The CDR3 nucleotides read TGCAGCGTTGAGGGCCGTGGACAGTACTCTTATGGCTACACCTTC. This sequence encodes CSVEGRGQYSYGYTF.

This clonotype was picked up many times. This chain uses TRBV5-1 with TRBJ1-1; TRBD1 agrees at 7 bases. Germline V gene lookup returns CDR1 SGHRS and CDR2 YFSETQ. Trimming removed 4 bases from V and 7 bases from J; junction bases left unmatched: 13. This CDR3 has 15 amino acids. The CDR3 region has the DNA TGCGCCAGCAGCCAGACCAGACAGGGCAGGCTTGAAGCTTTCTTT. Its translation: CASSQTRQGRLEAFF.

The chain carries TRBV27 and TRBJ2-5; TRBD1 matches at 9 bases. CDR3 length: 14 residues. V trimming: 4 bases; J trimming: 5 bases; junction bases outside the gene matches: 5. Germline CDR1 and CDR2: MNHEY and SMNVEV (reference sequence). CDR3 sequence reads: CASSWDREGETQYF. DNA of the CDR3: TGTGCCAGCAGTTGGGACAGGGAAGGGGAGACCCAGTACTTC.

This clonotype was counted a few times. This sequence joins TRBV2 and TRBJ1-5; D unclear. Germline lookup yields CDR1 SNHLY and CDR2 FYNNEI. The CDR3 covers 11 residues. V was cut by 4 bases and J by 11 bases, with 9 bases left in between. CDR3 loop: CASSAEGTQHF. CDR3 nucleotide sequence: TGTGCCAGCAGTGCTGAAGGTACCCAGCATTTT.

The CDR3 spells CASSQDNSETQYF. The CDR3 nucleotides read TGTGCCAGCAGCCAAGATAATAGTGAGACCCAGTACTTC. V usage is TRBV14 and J usage is TRBJ2-5; no definite D call. The length of the CDR3 is 13 residues. Germline lookup yields CDR1 SGHDN and CDR2 FVKESK. The V end lost 0 bases, the J end lost 5 bases, and 7 bases lay between the germline ends.